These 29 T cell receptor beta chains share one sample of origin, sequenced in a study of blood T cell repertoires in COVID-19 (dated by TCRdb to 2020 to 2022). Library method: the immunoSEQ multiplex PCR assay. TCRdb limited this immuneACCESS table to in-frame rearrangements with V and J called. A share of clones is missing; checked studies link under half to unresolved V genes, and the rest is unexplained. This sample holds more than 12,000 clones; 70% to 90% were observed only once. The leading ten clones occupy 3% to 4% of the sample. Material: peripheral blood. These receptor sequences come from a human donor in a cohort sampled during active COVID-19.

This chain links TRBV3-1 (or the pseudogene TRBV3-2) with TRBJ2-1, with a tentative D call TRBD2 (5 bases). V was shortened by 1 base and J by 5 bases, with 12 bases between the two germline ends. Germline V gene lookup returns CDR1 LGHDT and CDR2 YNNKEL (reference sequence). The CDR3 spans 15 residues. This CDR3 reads CASSQGGARDNEQFF. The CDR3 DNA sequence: TGTGCCAGCAGCCAAGGGGGAGCGAGGGACAATGAGCAGTTCTTC.

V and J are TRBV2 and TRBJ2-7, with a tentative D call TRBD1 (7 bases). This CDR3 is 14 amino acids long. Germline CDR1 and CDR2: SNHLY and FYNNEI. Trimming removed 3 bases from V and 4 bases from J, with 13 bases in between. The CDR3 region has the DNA TGTGCCAGCAGTGATACCAGGGGGGCTTACGAGCAGTACTTC. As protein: CASSDTRGAYEQYF.

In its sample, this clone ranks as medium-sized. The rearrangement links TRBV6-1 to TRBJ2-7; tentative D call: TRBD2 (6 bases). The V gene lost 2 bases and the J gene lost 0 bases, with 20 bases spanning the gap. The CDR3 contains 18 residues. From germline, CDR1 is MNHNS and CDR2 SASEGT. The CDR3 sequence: CASSERIGSGASSYEQYF. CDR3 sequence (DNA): TGTGCCAGCAGTGAACGCATAGGTAGCGGCGCGAGCTCCTACGAGCAGTACTTC.

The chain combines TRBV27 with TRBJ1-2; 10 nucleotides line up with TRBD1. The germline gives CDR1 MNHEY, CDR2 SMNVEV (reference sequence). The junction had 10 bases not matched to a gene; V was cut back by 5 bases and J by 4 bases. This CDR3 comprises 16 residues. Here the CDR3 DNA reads TGTGCCAGCAGTCCAGACGGGACAGGGGAACCCTATGGCTACACCTTC. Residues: CASSPDGTGEPYGYTF.

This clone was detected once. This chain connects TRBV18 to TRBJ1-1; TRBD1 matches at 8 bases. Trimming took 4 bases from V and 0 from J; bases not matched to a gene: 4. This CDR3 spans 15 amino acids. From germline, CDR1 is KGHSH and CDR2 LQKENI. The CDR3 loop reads CASSLETGVNTEAFF. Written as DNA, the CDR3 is TGTGCCAGCTCACTAGAGACAGGGGTGAACACTGAAGCTTTCTTT.

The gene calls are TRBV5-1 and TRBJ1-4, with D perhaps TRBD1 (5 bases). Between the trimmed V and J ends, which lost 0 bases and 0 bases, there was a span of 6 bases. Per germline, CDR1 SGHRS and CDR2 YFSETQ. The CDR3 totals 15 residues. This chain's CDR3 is CASSLEGTTNEKLFF. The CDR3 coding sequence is TGCGCCAGCAGCTTGGAGGGGACAACTAATGAAAAACTGTTTTTT.

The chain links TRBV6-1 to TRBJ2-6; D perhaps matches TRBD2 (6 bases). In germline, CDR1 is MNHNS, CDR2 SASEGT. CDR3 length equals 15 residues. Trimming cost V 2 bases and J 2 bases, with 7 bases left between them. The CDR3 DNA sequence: TGTGCCAGCAGTGAACCGGGGGCTGGGGCCAACGTCCTGACTTTC. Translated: CASSEPGAGANVLTF.

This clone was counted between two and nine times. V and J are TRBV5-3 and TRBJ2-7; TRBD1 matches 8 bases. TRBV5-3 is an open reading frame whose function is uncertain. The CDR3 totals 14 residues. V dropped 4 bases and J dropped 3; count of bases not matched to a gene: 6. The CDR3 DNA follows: TGTGCCAGAAGCAAGGCAGGGGGCATCTACGAGCAGTACTTC. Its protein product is CARSKAGGIYEQYF.

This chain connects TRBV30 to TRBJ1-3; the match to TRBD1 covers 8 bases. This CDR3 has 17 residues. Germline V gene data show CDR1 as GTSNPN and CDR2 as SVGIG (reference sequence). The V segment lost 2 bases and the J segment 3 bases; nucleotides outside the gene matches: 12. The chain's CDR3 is CAWSRGQGARGGNTIYF. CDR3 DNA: TGTGCCTGGAGTCGGGGTCAGGGGGCAAGGGGTGGAAACACCATATATTTT.

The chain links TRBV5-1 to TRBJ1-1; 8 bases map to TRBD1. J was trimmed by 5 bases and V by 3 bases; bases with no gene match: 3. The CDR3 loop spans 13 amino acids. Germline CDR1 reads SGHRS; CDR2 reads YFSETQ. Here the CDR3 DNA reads TGCGCCAGCAGCTCAGGGGGCGAAACTGAAGCTTTCTTT. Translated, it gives CASSSGGETEAFF.

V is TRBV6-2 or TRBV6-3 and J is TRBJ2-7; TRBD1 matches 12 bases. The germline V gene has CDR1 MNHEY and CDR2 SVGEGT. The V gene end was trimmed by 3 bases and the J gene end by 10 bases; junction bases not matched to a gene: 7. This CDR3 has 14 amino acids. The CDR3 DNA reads TGTGCCAGCAGTTATTCGGCCGGGACAGGGGGCCAGTACTTC. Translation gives CASSYSAGTGGQYF.

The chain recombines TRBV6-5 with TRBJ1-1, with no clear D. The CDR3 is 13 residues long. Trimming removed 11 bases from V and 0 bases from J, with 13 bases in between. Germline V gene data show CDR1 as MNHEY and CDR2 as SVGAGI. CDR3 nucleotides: TGTGCCCAGCCCGGCGGGGTGAACACTGAAGCTTTCTTT. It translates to CAQPGGVNTEAFF.

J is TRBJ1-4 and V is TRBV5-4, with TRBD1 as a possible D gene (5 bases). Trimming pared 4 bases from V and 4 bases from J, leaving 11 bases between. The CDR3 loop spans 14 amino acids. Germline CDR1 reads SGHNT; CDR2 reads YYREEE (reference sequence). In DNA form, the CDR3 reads TGTGCCAGCAGCCCCGACAGCTTTAATGAAAAACTGTTTTTT. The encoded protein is CASSPDSFNEKLFF.

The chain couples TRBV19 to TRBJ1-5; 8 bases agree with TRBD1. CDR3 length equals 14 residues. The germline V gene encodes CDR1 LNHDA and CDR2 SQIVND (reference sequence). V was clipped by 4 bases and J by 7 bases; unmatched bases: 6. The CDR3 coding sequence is TGTGCCAGTAGTAAGTCGGACAGGGAGCAGCCCCAGCATTTT. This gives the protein CASSKSDREQPQHF.

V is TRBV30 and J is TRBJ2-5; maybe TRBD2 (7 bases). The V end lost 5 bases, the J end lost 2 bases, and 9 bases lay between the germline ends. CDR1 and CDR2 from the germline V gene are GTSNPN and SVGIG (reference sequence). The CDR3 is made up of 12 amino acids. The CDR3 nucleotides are TGTGCCTGGGAGGGGGGGCAAGAGACCCAGTACTTC. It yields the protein CAWEGGQETQYF.

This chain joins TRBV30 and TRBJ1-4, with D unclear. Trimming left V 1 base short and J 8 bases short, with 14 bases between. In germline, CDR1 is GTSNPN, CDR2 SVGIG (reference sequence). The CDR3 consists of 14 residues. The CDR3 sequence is CAWSDPGLGEKLFF. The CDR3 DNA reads TGTGCCTGGAGTGACCCCGGACTGGGGGAAAAACTGTTTTTT.

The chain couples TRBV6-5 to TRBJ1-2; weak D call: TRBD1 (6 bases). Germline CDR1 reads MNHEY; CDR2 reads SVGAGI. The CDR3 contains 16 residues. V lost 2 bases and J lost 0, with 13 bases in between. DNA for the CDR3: TGTGCCAGCAGTTACAGGGGGAATGGAGCTAACTATGGCTACACCTTC. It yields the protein CASSYRGNGANYGYTF.

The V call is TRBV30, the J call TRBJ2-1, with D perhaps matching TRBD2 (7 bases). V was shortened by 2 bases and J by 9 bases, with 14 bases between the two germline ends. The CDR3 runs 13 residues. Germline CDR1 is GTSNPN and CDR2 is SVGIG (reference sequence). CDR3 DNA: TGTGCCTGGAGTCCCTTGAGGGGGGGTGAGCAGTTCTTC. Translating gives CAWSPLRGGEQFF.

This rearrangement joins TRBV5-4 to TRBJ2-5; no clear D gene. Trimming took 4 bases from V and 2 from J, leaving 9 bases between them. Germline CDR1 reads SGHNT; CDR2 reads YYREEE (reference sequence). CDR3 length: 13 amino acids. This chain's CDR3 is CASSPGSQETQYF. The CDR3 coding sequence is TGTGCCAGCAGCCCCGGGTCGCAAGAGACCCAGTACTTC.

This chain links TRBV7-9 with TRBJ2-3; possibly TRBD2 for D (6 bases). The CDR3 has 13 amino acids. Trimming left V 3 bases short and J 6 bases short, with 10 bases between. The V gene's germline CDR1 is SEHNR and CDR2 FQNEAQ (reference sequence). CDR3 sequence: CASSLAGGDTQYF. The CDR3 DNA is TGTGCCAGCAGCTTGGCTGGGGGGGATACGCAGTATTTT. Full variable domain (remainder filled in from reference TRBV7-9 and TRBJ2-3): DTGVSQNPRHKITKRGQNVTFRCDPISEHNRLYWYRQTLGQGPEFLTYFQNEAQLEKSRLLSDRFSAERPKGSFSTLEIQRTEQGDSAMYLCASSLAGGDTQYFGPGTRLTVL.

CDR3 amino acids: CASSQVDRGLNYGYTF. CDR3 nucleotide sequence: TGTGCCAGCAGCCAAGTCGACAGGGGACTTAACTATGGCTACACCTTC. The chain joins TRBV3-1 (or the pseudogene TRBV3-2) to TRBJ1-2; TRBD1 matches 8 bases. This CDR3 contains 16 residues. V was clipped by 1 base and J by 1 base; unmatched bases: 5. Germline values: CDR1 LGHDT, CDR2 YNNKEL (reference sequence).

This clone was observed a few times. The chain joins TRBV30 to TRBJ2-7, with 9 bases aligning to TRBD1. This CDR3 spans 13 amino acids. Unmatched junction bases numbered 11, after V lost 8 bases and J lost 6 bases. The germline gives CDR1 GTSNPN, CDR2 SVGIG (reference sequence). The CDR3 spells CAGQGQGVGEQYF. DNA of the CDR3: TGTGCCGGGCAGGGACAGGGTGTGGGCGAGCAGTACTTC.

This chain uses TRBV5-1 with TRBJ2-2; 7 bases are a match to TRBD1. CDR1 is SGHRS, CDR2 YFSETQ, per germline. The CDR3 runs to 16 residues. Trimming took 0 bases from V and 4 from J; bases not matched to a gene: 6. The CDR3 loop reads CASSLGMTGSTGELFF. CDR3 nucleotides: TGCGCCAGCAGCTTGGGGATGACAGGGAGCACCGGGGAGCTGTTTTTT.

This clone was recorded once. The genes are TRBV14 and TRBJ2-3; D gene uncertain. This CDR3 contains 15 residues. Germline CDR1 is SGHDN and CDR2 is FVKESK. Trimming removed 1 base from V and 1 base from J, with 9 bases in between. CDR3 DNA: TGTGCCAGCAGCCAAGGCTTCGAGGGCACAGATACGCAGTATTTT. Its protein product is CASSQGFEGTDTQYF.

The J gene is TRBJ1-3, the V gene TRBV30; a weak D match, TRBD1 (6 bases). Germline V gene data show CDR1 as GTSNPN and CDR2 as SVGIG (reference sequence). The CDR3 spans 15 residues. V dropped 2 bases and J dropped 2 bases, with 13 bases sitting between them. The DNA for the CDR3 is TGTGCCTGGAGTCCCGCAGGGGCTGCTGGAAACACCATATATTTT. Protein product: CAWSPAGAAGNTIYF.

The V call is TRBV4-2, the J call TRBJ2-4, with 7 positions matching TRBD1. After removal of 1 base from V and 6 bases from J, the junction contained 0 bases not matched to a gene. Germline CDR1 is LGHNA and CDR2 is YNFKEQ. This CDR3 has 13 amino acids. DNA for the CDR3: TGTGCCAGCAGCCAAGGACAGGGAAACATTCAGTACTTC. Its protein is CASSQGQGNIQYF.

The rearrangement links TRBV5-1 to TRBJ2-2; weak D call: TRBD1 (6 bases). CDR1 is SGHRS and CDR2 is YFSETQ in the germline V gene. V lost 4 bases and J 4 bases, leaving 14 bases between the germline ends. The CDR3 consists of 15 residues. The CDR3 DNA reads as TGCGCCAGCAGCCAAGTCCAGGACAGCACCGGGGAGCTGTTTTTT. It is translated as CASSQVQDSTGELFF.

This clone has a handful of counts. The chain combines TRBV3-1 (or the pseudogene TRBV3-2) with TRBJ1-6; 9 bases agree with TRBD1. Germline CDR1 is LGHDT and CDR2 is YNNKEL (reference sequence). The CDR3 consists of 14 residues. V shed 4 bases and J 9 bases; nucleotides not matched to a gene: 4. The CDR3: CASSPGQGSSPLHF. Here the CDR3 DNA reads TGTGCCAGCAGCCCCGGACAGGGGAGTTCACCCCTCCACTTT.

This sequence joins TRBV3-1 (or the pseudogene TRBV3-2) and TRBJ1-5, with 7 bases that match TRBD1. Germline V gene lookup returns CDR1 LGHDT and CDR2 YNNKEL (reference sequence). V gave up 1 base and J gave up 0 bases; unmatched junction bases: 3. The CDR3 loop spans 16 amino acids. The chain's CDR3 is CASSQAGTDSNQPQHF. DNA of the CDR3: TGTGCCAGCAGCCAAGCCGGGACAGATAGCAATCAGCCCCAGCATTTT.